The 3 T cell receptor beta chains below all came from one sample that was sequenced in a study of blood T cell repertoires in COVID-19. Repertoires were generated with immunoSEQ multiplex PCR, while TCRdb's copy carries only in-frame clones and drops some. The repertoire holds some 83,000 clones, with about 82% as singletons. The sample taken for sequencing was peripheral blood. The receptors were sampled from a man aged 45-65 years with active COVID-19.

This chain uses TRBV7-2 with TRBJ2-6; 10 bases are shared with TRBD2. Germline V CDR1 and CDR2: SGHTA, FQGNSA. The CDR3 is made up of 17 amino acids. Trimming removed 8 bases from V and 0 bases from J; junction bases left unmatched: 7. The DNA for the CDR3 is TGTGCCAGCGGACGAGCGGGGGGGTCCTCTGGGGCCAACGTCCTGACTTTC. Protein product: CASGRAGGSSGANVLTF.

The V gene is TRBV11-2, the J gene TRBJ2-3, with 8 bases fitting TRBD2. With 5 bases clipped from V and 1 base from J, the junction kept 2 bases outside the gene matches. CDR1 and CDR2 from the germline V gene are SGHAT and FQNNGV. This CDR3 contains 14 residues. In DNA form, the CDR3 reads TGTGCCAGCAGCCCGACTAGCGGCACAGATACGCAGTATTTT. Its protein product is CASSPTSGTDTQYF.

This chain joins TRBV4-3 and TRBJ2-3; TRBD2 agrees at 13 bases. V dropped 0 bases and J dropped 1; count of bases not matched to a gene: 4. This CDR3 has 18 residues. Germline V CDR1 and CDR2: LGHNA, YSLEER. CDR3 DNA: TGCGCCAGCAGCCAAGATGGACTAGCGGGGGTGGGCACAGATACGCAGTATTTT. Translation: CASSQDGLAGVGTDTQYF.